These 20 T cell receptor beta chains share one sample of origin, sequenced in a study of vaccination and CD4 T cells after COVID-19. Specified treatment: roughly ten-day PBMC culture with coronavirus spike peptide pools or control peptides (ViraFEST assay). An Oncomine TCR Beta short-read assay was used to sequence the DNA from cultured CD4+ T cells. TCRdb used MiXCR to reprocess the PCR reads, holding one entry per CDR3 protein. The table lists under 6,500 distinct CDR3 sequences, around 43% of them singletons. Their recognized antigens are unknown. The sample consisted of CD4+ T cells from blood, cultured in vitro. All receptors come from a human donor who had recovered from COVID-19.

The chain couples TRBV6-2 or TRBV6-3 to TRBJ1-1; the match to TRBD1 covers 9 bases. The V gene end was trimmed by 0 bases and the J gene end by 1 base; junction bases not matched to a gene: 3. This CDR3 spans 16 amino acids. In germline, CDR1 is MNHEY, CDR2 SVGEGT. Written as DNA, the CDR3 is TGTGCCAGCAGTTACTCCCGGACAGGGGAGAACACTGAAGCTTTCTTT. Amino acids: CASSYSRTGENTEAFF.

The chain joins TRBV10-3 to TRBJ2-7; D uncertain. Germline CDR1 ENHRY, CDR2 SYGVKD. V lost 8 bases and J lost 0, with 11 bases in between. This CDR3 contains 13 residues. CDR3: CAIVAGGSYEQYF. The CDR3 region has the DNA TGTGCCATCGTAGCCGGCGGCTCCTACGAGCAGTACTTC.

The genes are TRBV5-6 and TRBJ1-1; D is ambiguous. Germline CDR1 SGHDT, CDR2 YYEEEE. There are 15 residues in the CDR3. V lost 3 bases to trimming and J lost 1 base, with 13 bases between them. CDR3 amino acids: CASSWRRLGNTEAFF. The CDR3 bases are TGTGCCAGCAGCTGGAGGCGATTGGGGAACACTGAAGCTTTCTTT.

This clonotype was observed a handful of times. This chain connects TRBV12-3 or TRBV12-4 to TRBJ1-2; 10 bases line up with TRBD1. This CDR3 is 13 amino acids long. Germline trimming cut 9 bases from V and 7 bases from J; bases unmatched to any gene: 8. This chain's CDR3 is CASKTGGLGGYTF. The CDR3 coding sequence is TGTGCCAGTAAGACAGGGGGCCTTGGTGGCTACACCTTC.

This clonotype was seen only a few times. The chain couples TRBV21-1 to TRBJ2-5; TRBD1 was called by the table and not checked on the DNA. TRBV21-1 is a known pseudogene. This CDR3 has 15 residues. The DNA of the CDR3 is TGTGCCAGCAGCAAACGAAGGGGGAACAGAGAGACCCAGTACTTC. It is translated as CASSKRRGNRETQYF.

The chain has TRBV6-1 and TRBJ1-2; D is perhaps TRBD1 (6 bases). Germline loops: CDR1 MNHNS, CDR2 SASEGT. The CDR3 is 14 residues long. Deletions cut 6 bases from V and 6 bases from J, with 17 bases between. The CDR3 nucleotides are TGTGCCAGCAGCTCTCCAGGGACACGGAATGGCTACACCTTC. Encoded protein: CASSSPGTRNGYTF.

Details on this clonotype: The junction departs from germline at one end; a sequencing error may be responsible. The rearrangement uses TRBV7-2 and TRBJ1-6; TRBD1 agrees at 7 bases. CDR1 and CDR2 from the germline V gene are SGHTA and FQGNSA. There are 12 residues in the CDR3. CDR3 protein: CASSSRDSENYF. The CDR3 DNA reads TGTGCCAGCAGCTCCCGGGACAGCGAGAACTACTTT.

CDR3 bases: TGTGCCAGCAGCTTAGACCCTGGGGGACAGGGACCTGAAGCTTTCTTT. This gives the protein CASSLDPGGQGPEAFF. V usage is TRBV11-2 and J usage is TRBJ1-1; 9 positions agree with TRBD1. J lost 6 bases, V lost 0 bases, and 8 bases had no gene match. CDR1 is SGHAT and CDR2 is FQNNGV in the germline V gene. There are 16 residues in the CDR3.

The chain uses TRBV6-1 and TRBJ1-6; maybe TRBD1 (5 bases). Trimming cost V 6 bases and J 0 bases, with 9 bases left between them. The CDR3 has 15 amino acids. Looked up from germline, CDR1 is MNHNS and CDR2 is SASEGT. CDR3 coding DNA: TGTGCCAGCAGCGACAGTAGCTCCTATAATTCACCCCTCCACTTT. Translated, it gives CASSDSSSYNSPLHF.

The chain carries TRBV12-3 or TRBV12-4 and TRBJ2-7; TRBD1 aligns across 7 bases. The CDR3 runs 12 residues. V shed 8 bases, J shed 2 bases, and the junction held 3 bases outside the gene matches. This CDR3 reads CASGGQAYEQYF. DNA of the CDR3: TGTGCCAGCGGAGGACAGGCCTACGAGCAGTACTTC.

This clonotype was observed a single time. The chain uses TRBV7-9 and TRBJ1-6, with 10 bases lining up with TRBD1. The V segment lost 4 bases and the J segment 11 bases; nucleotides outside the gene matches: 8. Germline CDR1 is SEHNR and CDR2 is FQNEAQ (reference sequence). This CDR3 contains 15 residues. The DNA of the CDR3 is TGTGCCAGCAGCTCCTGGACAGGGGGAGAAACACCCCTCCACTTT. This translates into CASSSWTGGETPLHF.

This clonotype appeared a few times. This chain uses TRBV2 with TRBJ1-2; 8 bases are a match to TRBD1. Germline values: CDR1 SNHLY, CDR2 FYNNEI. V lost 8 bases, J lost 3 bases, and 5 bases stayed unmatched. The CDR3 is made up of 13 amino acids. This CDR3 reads CASSTGADYGYTF. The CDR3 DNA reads TGTGCCAGCTCGACAGGGGCTGACTATGGCTACACCTTC.

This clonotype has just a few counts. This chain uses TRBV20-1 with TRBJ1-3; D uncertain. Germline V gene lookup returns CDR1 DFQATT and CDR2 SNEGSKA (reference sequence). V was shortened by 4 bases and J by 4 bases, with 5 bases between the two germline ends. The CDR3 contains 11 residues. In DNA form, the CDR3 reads TGCAGTGCTATCTTCGGAAACACCATATATTTT. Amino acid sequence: CSAIFGNTIYF.

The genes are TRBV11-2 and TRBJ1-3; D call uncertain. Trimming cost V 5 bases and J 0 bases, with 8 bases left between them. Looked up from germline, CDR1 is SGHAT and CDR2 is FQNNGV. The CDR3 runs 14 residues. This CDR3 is CASSKGDSGNTIYF. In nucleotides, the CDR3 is TGTGCCAGCAGCAAGGGCGACTCTGGAAACACCATATATTTT.

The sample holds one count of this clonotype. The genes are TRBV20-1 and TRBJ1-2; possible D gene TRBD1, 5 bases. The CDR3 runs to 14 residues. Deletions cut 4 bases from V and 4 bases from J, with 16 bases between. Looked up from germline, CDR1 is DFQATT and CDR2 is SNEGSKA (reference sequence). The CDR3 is CSAKGNGAGYGYTF. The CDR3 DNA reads TGCAGTGCTAAAGGGAACGGGGCGGGCTATGGCTACACCTTC.

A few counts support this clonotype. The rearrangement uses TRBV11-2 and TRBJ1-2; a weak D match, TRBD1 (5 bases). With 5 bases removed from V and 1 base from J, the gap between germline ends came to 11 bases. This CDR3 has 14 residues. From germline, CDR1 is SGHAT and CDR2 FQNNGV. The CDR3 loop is CASSPGHRNYGYTF. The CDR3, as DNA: TGTGCCAGCAGCCCAGGACACCGTAACTATGGCTACACCTTC. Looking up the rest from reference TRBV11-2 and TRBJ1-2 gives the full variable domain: EAGVAQSPRYKIIEKRQSVAFWCNPISGHATLYWYQQILGQGPKLLIQFQNNGVVDDSQLPKDRFSAERLKGVDSTLKIQPAKLEDSAVYLCASSPGHRNYGYTFGSGTRLTVV.

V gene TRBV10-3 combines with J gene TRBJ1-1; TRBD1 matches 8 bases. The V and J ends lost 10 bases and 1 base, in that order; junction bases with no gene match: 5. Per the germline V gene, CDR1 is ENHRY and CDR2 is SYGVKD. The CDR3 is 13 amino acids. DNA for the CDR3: TGTGCCACCCAGGGGGCACCGAACACTGAAGCTTTCTTT. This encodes CATQGAPNTEAFF.

This chain's CDR3 is CASSFEGPPNYGYTF. The CDR3 DNA reads TGTGCCAGCAGCTTTGAGGGTCCCCCTAACTATGGCTACACCTTC. The chain combines TRBV7-8 with TRBJ1-2; D not certain. The CDR3 sequence is 15 residues long. The V end was cut by 3 bases, the J end by 0 bases, with 11 bases between. Germline CDR1 and CDR2: SGHVS and FQNEAQ. Full variable domain (outside the CDR3, taken from reference TRBV7-8 and TRBJ1-2): GAGVSQSPRYKVAKRGQDVALRCDPISGHVSLFWYQQALGQGPEFLTYFQNEAQLDKSGLPSDRFFAERPEGSVSTLKIQRTQQEDSAVYLCASSFEGPPNYGYTFGSGTRLTVV.

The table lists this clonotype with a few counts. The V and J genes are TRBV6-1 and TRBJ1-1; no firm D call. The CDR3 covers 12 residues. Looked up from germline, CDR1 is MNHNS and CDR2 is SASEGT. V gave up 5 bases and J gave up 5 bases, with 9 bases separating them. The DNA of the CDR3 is TGTGCCAGCAGTAAAAACCCAACTGAAGCTTTCTTT. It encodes CASSKNPTEAFF.

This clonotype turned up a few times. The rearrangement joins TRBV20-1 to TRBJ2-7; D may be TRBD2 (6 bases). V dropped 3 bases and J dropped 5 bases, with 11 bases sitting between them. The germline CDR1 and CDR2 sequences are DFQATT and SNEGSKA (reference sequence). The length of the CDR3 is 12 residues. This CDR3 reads CSARRGWDEQYF. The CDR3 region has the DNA TGCAGTGCTAGGCGGGGCTGGGACGAGCAGTACTTC.